Below, 24 T cell receptor beta chains from the same sample are listed, as sequenced in a study of identical twins. TCRdb re-derived calls from the 5' RACE reads in MiXCR, one entry per CDR3 protein. The repertoire holds about 470,000 distinct CDR3 sequences, with 20% to 30% as singletons. Separately, the same data were catalogued under a study of T cells expressing NK-cell markers.

Sequencing was performed on CD4+ T cells sorted from blood. These receptors all come from a woman between 18 and 29 years old in good health.

The rearrangement links TRBV5-6 to TRBJ2-7, with 7 positions matching TRBD2. Germline CDR1 and CDR2: SGHDT and YYEEEE. The V gene end was trimmed by 2 bases and the J gene end by 5 bases; junction bases not matched to a gene: 7. The CDR3 has 14 residues. CDR3 loop: CASSFGGSLDEQYF. As DNA, the CDR3 is TGTGCCAGCAGCTTCGGCGGGAGTCTCGACGAGCAGTACTTC.

This clonotype has just a few counts. The chain employs TRBV12-3 or TRBV12-4 and TRBJ2-4; TRBD1 aligns across 7 bases. The V and J ends lost 6 bases and 7 bases, in that order; junction bases with no gene match: 6. The CDR3 runs 13 residues. The CDR3: CASSLTGINIQYF. In nucleotides, the CDR3 is TGTGCCAGCAGCCTGACAGGGATCAACATTCAGTACTTC.

This clonotype has only a few counts. The chain carries TRBV7-8 and TRBJ1-4; possible D gene TRBD1, 5 bases. CDR1 and CDR2 (germline): SGHVS, FQNEAQ. Trimming removed 2 bases at V and 3 bases at J, with 10 bases between. This CDR3 is built from 15 residues. As DNA, the CDR3 is TGTGCCAGCAGCTTAAGTCGGGGGTCTAATGAAAAACTGTTTTTT. It codes for CASSLSRGSNEKLFF. The whole variable domain, remainder taken from reference TRBV7-8 and TRBJ1-4, is GAGVSQSPRYKVAKRGQDVALRCDPISGHVSLFWYQQALGQGPEFLTYFQNEAQLDKSGLPSDRFFAERPEGSVSTLKIQRTQQEDSAVYLCASSLSRGSNEKLFFGSGTQLSVL.

V is TRBV20-1 and J is TRBJ2-3; 7 positions agree with TRBD2. The junction had 7 bases not matched to a gene; V was cut back by 3 bases and J by 4 bases. CDR1 is DFQATT, CDR2 SNEGSKA, per germline (reference sequence). The CDR3 has 14 amino acids. The CDR3 DNA sequence: TGCAGTGCTAGGGGCGGGAGTGGGGCAGATACGCAGTATTTT. Translation: CSARGGSGADTQYF.

This clonotype was seen more than once but under ten times. The chain recombines TRBV5-1 with TRBJ1-4; tentative D call: TRBD1 (6 bases). V was trimmed by 4 bases and J by 8 bases, leaving 18 bases between them. Germline V gene sequence: CDR1 SGHRS, CDR2 YFSETQ. The CDR3 consists of 15 residues. The CDR3 coding sequence is TGCGCCAGCAGCGAATTACAGGGTGGGGGAGAAAAACTGTTTTTT. It yields the protein CASSELQGGGEKLFF. Complete variable domain (other parts from reference TRBV5-1 and TRBJ1-4): KAGVTQTPRYLIKTRGQQVTLSCSPISGHRSVSWYQQTPGQGLQFLFEYFSETQRNKGNFPGRFSGRQFSNSRSEMNVSTLELGDSALYLCASSELQGGGEKLFFGSGTQLSVL.

At least ten counts were recorded for this clonotype. This chain joins TRBV12-3 or TRBV12-4 and TRBJ1-2, with D unresolved. V was clipped by 2 bases and J by 8 bases, with 15 bases between them. The CDR3 contains 14 residues. CDR3 protein: CASSLIDFYGGYTF. CDR3 in DNA: TGTGCCAGCAGTTTAATCGATTTTTACGGAGGCTACACCTTC.

CDR3 bases: TGTGCCATCGGCGAGCACACTGAAGCTTTCTTT. Translated: CAIGEHTEAFF. V gene TRBV10-3 combines with J gene TRBJ1-1; D is unclear. This CDR3 is built from 11 residues. Trimming took off 8 bases at V and 3 bases at J, with 7 bases between the two ends. The germline gives CDR1 ENHRY, CDR2 SYGVKD.

The chain uses TRBV20-1 and TRBJ2-3; D is perhaps TRBD2 (6 bases). The germline CDR1 and CDR2 sequences are DFQATT and SNEGSKA (reference sequence). The CDR3 has 14 residues. Trimming pared 2 bases from V and 1 base from J, leaving 10 bases between. The CDR3 DNA reads TGCAGTGCTAGATCAGCGGGCGGCACAGATACGCAGTATTTT. Protein product: CSARSAGGTDTQYF.

This chain uses TRBV5-1 with TRBJ2-1; 8 bases align to TRBD2. The CDR3 spans 14 residues. Germline values: CDR1 SGHRS, CDR2 YFSETQ. J lost 7 bases, V lost 6 bases, and 9 bases had no gene match. CDR3 in DNA: TGCGCCAGCAAGGAGTCTAGCGGGCCTAATGAGCAGTTCTTC. Translation: CASKESSGPNEQFF.

V gene TRBV12-5 combines with J gene TRBJ2-7; 7 bases map to TRBD1. Germline values: CDR1 LGHNT, CDR2 FRNRAP. CDR3 length: 13 residues. The V segment lost 6 bases and the J segment 3 bases; nucleotides outside the gene matches: 5. The CDR3 sequence is CASGQGQRYEQYF. CDR3 nucleotides: TGTGCTAGTGGCCAGGGACAGCGCTACGAGCAGTACTTC.

The chain employs TRBV12-5 and TRBJ1-1; 7 nucleotides align to TRBD1. V trimming: 6 bases; J trimming: 8 bases; junction bases outside the gene matches: 6. Germline V CDR1 and CDR2: LGHNT, FRNRAP. The CDR3 has 12 amino acids. DNA of the CDR3: TGTGCTAGTGGCACAGGGGCGGGGGAAGCTTTCTTT. Encoded protein: CASGTGAGEAFF.

In its sample, this clonotype was seen once. The J gene is TRBJ1-3, the V gene TRBV12-3 or TRBV12-4; no reliable D call. The CDR3 covers 14 residues. Trimming shortened V by 6 bases and J by 0 bases, and 9 bases separated the two germline ends. DNA of the CDR3: TGTGCCAGCAGGACTTCGAGCTCTGGAAACACCATATATTTT. Its translation is CASRTSSSGNTIYF.

This clonotype was seen a few times. This chain connects TRBV21-1 to TRBJ2-6; the table assigns TRBD1, which was not confirmed against the DNA. TRBV21-1 is a pseudogene. This CDR3 is built from 16 residues. In DNA, the CDR3 is TGTGCCAGCAGCAAGATCGGGACAGGAGAGGACAACGTCCTGACTTTC. This translates into CASSKIGTGEDNVLTF.

In its sample, this clonotype was seen a few times. The chain is built from TRBV29-1 and TRBJ1-1; possible D gene TRBD1, 5 bases. The CDR3 has 14 amino acids. V gave up 7 bases and J gave up 1 base, with 16 bases separating them. Germline V gives CDR1 SQVTM, CDR2 ANQGSEA. The CDR3 reads CSGGGGQANTEAFF. CDR3 in DNA: TGCAGCGGAGGTGGGGGTCAGGCGAACACTGAAGCTTTCTTT.

The chain couples TRBV6-2 or TRBV6-3 to TRBJ2-7; 7 bases line up with TRBD1. CDR1 and CDR2 from the germline V gene are MNHEY and SVGEGT. CDR3 size: 15 residues. The J segment lost 3 bases and the V segment lost 7 bases, leaving 12 bases of the junction unmatched. CDR3 nucleotides: TGTGCCAGCAAGGTCCGGGACAGAGGTATCTACGAGCAGTACTTC. The encoded protein is CASKVRDRGIYEQYF.

The CDR3 loop is CASSLGSLFPYEQYF. The CDR3 region has the DNA TGCGCCAGCAGCTTGGGGTCGTTATTTCCCTACGAGCAGTACTTC. V usage is TRBV5-1 and J usage is TRBJ2-7; unclear D gene. Germline CDR1 and CDR2: SGHRS and YFSETQ. Trimming took off 0 bases at V and 2 bases at J, with 12 bases between the two ends. This CDR3 comprises 15 residues.

The rearrangement uses TRBV6-2 or TRBV6-3 and TRBJ2-5; D is perhaps TRBD2 (6 bases). The V end lost 8 bases, the J end lost 7 bases, and 11 bases lay between the germline ends. Per the germline V gene, CDR1 is MNHEY and CDR2 is SVGEGT. The length of the CDR3 is 11 residues. The CDR3 region is CASAKEGTQYF. The CDR3 bases are TGTGCCAGCGCTAAGGAGGGGACCCAGTACTTC.

This clonotype turned up a few times. The genes are TRBV6-2 or TRBV6-3 and TRBJ2-1; TRBD2 might be the D (6 bases). CDR1 and CDR2 (germline): MNHEY, SVGEGT. This CDR3 region has 15 residues. Trimming removed 6 bases at V and 3 bases at J, with 15 bases between. CDR3 loop: CASRDRRRGYNEQFF. CDR3 in DNA: TGTGCCAGCAGGGATCGACGGAGGGGCTACAATGAGCAGTTCTTC.

J is TRBJ1-1 and V is TRBV7-9; D uncertain. CDR3 length: 12 residues. The V and J ends lost 4 bases and 6 bases respectively, with 9 bases between them. Germline values: CDR1 SEHNR, CDR2 FQNEAQ (reference sequence). The CDR3 loop is CASSSEGPEAFF. The CDR3 region has the DNA TGTGCCAGCAGCTCTGAGGGCCCTGAAGCTTTCTTT.

The sample holds many counts of this clonotype. The gene calls are TRBV2 and TRBJ2-7, with 10 bases fitting TRBD2. V shed 7 bases and J 3 bases; nucleotides not matched to a gene: 9. This CDR3 is 15 amino acids long. Per the germline V gene, CDR1 is SNHLY and CDR2 is FYNNEI. CDR3 loop: CASTLGTSAYYEQYF. DNA of the CDR3: TGTGCCAGCACTTTAGGGACTAGCGCCTACTACGAGCAGTACTTC. Looking up the rest from reference TRBV2 and TRBJ2-7 gives the full variable domain: EPEVTQTPSHQVTQMGQEVILRCVPISNHLYFYWYRQILGQKVEFLVSFYNNEISEKSEIFDDQFSVERPDGSNFTLKIRSTKLEDSAMYFCASTLGTSAYYEQYFGPGTRLTVT.

The chain couples TRBV27 to TRBJ2-7; no firm D call. The germline gives CDR1 MNHEY, CDR2 SMNVEV (reference sequence). The V end lost 6 bases, the J end lost 0 bases, and 12 bases lay between the germline ends. The CDR3 extends over 14 amino acids. The CDR3 DNA follows: TGTGCCAGCAGACCGATCAGGAGCTCCTACGAGCAGTACTTC. Translated: CASRPIRSSYEQYF.

The CDR3 sequence: CASSRTASEQYF. The CDR3 DNA reads as TGCGCCAGCAGTCGGACGGCAAGCGAGCAGTACTTC. V is TRBV10-2 and J is TRBJ2-7; D is ambiguous. V lost 5 bases and J lost 6, with 11 bases in between. CDR3 length: 12 residues. The V gene's germline CDR1 is WSHSY and CDR2 SAAADI.

This clonotype occurred a few times. The J gene is TRBJ2-1, the V gene TRBV29-1, with TRBD2 matching over 7 bases. The CDR3 consists of 16 residues. Germline CDR1 and CDR2: SQVTM and ANQGSEA. The V segment lost 4 bases and the J segment 2 bases; nucleotides outside the gene matches: 11. The CDR3 DNA reads TGCAGCGTTGGGGAGGGTGTATGGGCCCCCTACAATGAGCAGTTCTTC. This encodes CSVGEGVWAPYNEQFF.

This clonotype appeared a few times. The V call is TRBV3-1, the J call TRBJ2-5; TRBD2 aligns across 7 bases. From germline, CDR1 is LGHDT and CDR2 YNNKEL (reference sequence). The CDR3 totals 15 residues. With 5 bases clipped from V and 2 bases from J, the junction kept 8 bases outside the gene matches. CDR3 in amino acids: CASSDGTTLQETQYF. CDR3 sequence (DNA): TGTGCCAGCAGCGACGGGACTACCTTGCAAGAGACCCAGTACTTC.